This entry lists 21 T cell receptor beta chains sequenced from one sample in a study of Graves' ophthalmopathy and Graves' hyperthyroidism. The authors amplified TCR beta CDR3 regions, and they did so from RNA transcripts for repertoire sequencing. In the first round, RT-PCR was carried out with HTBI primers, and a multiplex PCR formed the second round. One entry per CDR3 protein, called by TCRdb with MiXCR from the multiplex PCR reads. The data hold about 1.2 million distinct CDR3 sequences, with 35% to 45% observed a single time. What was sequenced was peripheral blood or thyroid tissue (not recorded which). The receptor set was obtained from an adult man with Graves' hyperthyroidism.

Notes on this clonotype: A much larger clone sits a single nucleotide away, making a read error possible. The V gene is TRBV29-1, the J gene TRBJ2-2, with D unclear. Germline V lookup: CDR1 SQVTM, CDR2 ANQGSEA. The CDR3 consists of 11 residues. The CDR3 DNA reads TGCAGCGTTTTTAACATCGGGGAGCTGTTTTTT. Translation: CSVFNIGELFF.

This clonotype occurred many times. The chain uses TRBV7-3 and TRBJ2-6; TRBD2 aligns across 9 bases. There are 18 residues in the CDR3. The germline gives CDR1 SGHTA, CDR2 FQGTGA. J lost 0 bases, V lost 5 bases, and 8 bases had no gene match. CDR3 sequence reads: CASSPQAGGRSGANVLTF. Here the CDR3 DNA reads TGTGCCAGCAGCCCTCAAGCGGGAGGCCGCTCTGGGGCCAACGTCCTGACTTTC.

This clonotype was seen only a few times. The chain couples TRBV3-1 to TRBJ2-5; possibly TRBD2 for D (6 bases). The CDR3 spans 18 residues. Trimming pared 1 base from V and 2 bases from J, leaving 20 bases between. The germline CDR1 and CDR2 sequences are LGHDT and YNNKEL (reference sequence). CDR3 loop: CASSQARTGVVIQETQYF. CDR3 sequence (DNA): TGTGCCAGCAGCCAAGCACGTACGGGGGTCGTCATACAAGAGACCCAGTACTTC.

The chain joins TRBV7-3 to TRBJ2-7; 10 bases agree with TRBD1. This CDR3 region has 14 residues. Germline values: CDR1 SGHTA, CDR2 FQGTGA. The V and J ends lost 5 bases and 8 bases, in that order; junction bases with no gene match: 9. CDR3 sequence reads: CASSVGQGLEKQYF. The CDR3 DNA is TGTGCCAGCAGCGTGGGACAGGGGCTCGAAAAGCAGTACTTC.

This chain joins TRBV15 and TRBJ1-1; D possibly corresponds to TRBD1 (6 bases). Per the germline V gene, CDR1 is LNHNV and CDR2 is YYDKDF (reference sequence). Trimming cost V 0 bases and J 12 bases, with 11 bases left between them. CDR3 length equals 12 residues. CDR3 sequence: CATSRDPDSPFF. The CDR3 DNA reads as TGTGCCACCAGCAGAGACCCGGACAGTCCTTTCTTT.

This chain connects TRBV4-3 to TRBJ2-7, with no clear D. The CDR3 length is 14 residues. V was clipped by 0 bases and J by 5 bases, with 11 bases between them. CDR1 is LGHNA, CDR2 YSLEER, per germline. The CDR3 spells CASSQDGPQDEQYF. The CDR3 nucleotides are TGCGCCAGCAGCCAAGACGGCCCCCAGGACGAGCAGTACTTC.

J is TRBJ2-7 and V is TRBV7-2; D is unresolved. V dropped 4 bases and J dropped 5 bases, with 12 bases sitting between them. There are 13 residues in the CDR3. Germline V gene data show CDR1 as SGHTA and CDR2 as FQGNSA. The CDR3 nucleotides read TGTGCCAGCAGCTGGACCGGCGTCCACGAGCAGTACTTC. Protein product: CASSWTGVHEQYF.

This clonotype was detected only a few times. The CDR3 is CASSIGTGNEKLFF. In DNA, the CDR3 is TGTGCCAGCAGTATCGGGACAGGGAATGAAAAACTGTTTTTT. This chain connects TRBV6-5 to TRBJ1-4; TRBD1 aligns across 9 bases. CDR1 and CDR2 (germline): MNHEY, SVGAGI. The V and J ends lost 5 bases and 5 bases, in that order; junction bases with no gene match: 3. This CDR3 has 14 residues.

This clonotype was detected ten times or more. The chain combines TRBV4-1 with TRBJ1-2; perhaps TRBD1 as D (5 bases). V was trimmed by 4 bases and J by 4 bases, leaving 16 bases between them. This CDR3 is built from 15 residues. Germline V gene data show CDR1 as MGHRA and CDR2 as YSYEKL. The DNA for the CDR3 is TGCGCCAGCAGCCTTCACGTACAGGTTTCCTATGGCTACACCTTC. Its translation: CASSLHVQVSYGYTF.

CDR3 protein: CASSLVGSGASYEQYF. CDR3 DNA sequence: TGTGCCAGCAGCTTAGTCGGTTCGGGGGCCTCCTACGAGCAGTACTTC. The rearrangement uses TRBV7-8 and TRBJ2-7; D assignment may be TRBD1 or TRBD2 (6 bases each). Per the germline V gene, CDR1 is SGHVS and CDR2 is FQNEAQ. V gave up 1 base and J gave up 0 bases, with 13 bases separating them. The CDR3 sequence is 16 residues long. Together with reference TRBV7-8 and TRBJ2-7, the CDR3 gives the full variable domain: GAGVSQSPRYKVAKRGQDVALRCDPISGHVSLFWYQQALGQGPEFLTYFQNEAQLDKSGLPSDRFFAERPEGSVSTLKIQRTQQEDSAVYLCASSLVGSGASYEQYFGPGTRLTVT.

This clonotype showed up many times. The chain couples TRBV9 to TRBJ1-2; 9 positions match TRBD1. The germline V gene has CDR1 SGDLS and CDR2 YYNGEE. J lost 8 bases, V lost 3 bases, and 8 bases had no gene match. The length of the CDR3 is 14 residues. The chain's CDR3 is CASSALQGARGYTF. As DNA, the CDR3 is TGTGCCAGCAGCGCGCTACAGGGGGCAAGGGGCTACACCTTC. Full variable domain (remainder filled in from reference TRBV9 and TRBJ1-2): DSGVTQTPKHLITATGQRVTLRCSPRSGDLSVYWYQQSLDQGLQFLIQYYNGEERAKGNILERFSAQQFPDLHSELNLSSLELGDSALYFCASSALQGARGYTFGSGTRLTVV.

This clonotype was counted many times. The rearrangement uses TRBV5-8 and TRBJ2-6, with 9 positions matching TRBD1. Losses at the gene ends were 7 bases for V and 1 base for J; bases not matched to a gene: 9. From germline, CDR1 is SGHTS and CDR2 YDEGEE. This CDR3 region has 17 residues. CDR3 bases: TGTGCCAGCGGCGACTACAGGGGGCGATCTGGGGCCAACGTCCTGACTTTC. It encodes CASGDYRGRSGANVLTF.

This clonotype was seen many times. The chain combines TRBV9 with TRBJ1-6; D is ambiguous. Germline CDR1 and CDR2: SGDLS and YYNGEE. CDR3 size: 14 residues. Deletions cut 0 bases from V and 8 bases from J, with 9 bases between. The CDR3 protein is CASSVEDGDSPLHF. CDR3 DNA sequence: TGTGCCAGCAGCGTAGAAGACGGTGATTCACCCCTCCACTTT.

The CDR3 region is CASSLGLAGGDTGELFF. DNA for the CDR3: TGCGCCAGCAGCTTGGGACTAGCGGGAGGAGACACCGGGGAGCTGTTTTTT. V is TRBV5-1 and J is TRBJ2-2; 13 bases match TRBD2. The CDR3 is 17 amino acids. Germline lookup yields CDR1 SGHRS and CDR2 YFSETQ. The trim removed 0 bases at V and 3 bases at J, leaving 2 bases unmatched.

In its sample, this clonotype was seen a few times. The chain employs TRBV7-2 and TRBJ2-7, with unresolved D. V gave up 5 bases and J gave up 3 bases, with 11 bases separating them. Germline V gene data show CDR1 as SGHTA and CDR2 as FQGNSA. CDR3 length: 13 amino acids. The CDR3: CASSRFGNYEQYF. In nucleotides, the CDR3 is TGTGCCAGCAGCCGTTTCGGTAACTACGAGCAGTACTTC.

CDR3 loop: CASSLPPGRTEAFF. The DNA for the CDR3 is TGTGCCAGCAGCTTACCCCCGGGACGGACTGAAGCTTTCTTT. The J gene is TRBJ1-1, the V gene TRBV7-2; possibly TRBD1 for D (5 bases). Germline lookup yields CDR1 SGHTA and CDR2 FQGNSA. The CDR3 has 14 residues. V gave up 2 bases and J gave up 5 bases, with 12 bases separating them. The whole variable domain, remainder taken from reference TRBV7-2 and TRBJ1-1, is GAGVSQSPSNKVTEKGKDVELRCDPISGHTALYWYRQSLGQGLEFLIYFQGNSAPDKSGLPSDRFSAERTGGSVSTLTIQRTQQEDSAVYLCASSLPPGRTEAFFGQGTRLTVV.

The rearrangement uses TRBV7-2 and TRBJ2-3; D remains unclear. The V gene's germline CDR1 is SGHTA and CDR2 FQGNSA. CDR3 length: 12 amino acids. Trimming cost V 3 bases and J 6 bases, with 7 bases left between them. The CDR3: CASSLFQDTQYF. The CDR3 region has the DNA TGTGCCAGCAGCTTGTTTCAGGATACGCAGTATTTT.

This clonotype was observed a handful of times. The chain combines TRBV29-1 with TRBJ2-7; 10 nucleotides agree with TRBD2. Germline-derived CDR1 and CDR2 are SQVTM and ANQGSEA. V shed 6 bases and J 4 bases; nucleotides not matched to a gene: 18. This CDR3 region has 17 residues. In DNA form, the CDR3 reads TGCAGCGTCAAAAGCGGGGCTAGCGGGAGTATCTGGTACGAGCAGTACTTC. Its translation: CSVKSGASGSIWYEQYF.

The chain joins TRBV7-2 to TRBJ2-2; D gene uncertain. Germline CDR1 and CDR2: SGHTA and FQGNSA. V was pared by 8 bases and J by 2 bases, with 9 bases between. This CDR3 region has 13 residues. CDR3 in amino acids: CASPTLNTGELFF. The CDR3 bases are TGTGCCAGCCCTACACTAAACACCGGGGAGCTGTTTTTT. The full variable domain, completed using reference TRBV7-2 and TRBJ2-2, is GAGVSQSPSNKVTEKGKDVELRCDPISGHTALYWYRQSLGQGLEFLIYFQGNSAPDKSGLPSDRFSAERTGGSVSTLTIQRTQQEDSAVYLCASPTLNTGELFFGEGSRLTVL.

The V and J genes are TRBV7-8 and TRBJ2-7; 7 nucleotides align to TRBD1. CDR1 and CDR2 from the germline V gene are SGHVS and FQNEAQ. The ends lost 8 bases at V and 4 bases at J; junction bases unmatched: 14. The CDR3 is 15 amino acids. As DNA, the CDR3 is TGTGCCAGCGCTGTTTCGGGACAGTCTATTTACGAGCAGTACTTC. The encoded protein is CASAVSGQSIYEQYF.

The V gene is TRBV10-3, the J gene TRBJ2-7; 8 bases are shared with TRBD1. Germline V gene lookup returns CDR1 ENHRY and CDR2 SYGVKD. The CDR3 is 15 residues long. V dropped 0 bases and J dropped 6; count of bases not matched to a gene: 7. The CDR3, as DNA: TGTGCCATCAGTGAGTCACCGGGACAGGTTGGCGAGCAGTACTTC. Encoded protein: CAISESPGQVGEQYF.